This T cell receptor (beta chain) appears in the sequencing data of a study of PD-1 blockade in classical Hodgkin lymphoma. Whole-study findings and limits: TCR diversity at baseline was reported to be reduced in newly diagnosed patients relative to healthy donors.

V was pared by 0 bases and J by 3 bases, with 12 bases between. From germline, CDR1 is SGHNT and CDR2 YYREEE (reference sequence). The CDR3 is 15 amino acids. Produced via immunoSEQ multiplex PCR; TCRdb's table is partial and in-frame only. Here the sample spans around 14,000 clones, roughly 80% being singletons. With regard to this clone: Its antigen remains unidentified.

Each and every patient relapsed after autologous stem cell transplantation, and patients got differing brentuximab vedotin exposure. Complete response, partial response or progressive disease made up the best responses. The clonotype was recovered from a human donor with classical Hodgkin lymphoma. The input for sequencing was peripheral blood mononuclear cells (PBMCs), taken before the second cycle of nivolumab. V usage is TRBV5-4 and J usage is TRBJ1-2; D gene ambiguous. CDR3 DNA sequence: TGTGCCAGCAGCTTGGGGGAGAAAGTAGACTATGGCTACACCTTC. It is translated as CASSLGEKVDYGYTF.